What follows describes a single TCR beta chain. The antigen is not known. The germline CDR1 and CDR2 sequences are SEHNR and FQNEAQ (reference sequence). There are 16 residues in the CDR3. Trimming left V 3 bases short and J 1 base short, with 15 bases between. Using immunoSEQ multiplex PCR, the repertoire was profiled, and TCRdb retains in-frame clones only, with some absent. Of about 110,000 clones in the sample, 86% were seen once. The sample belongs to a study of cytomegalovirus exposure and HLA in healthy donors. Study-level background: A later analysis reported the same platform for the 90 to 150 validation repertoires and the approximately 700 first-cohort repertoires. The study, taken as a whole, reports: The authors enumerated 180 or so TCR beta chains as linked to cytomegalovirus. According to a subsequent analysis, TCR clusters identified in the first cohort showed a tendency to co-occur across the roughly 130 validation repertoires.

This TCR was recovered from a woman younger than 35 in good health and CMV-seropositive. The gene calls are TRBV7-9 and TRBJ1-1; D is ambiguous. Sequenced input: PBMCs. CDR3 DNA sequence: TGTGCCAGCAGCTTCGATCTACGGCGAGGGAACACTGAAGCTTTCTTT. Encoded protein: CASSFDLRRGNTEAFF. The entire variable domain, with the rest obtained from reference TRBV7-9 and TRBJ1-1, is as follows: DTGVSQNPRHKITKRGQNVTFRCDPISEHNRLYWYRQTLGQGPEFLTYFQNEAQLEKSRLLSDRFSAERPKGSFSTLEIQRTEQGDSAMYLCASSFDLRRGNTEAFFGQGTRLTVV.